These 14 T cell receptor beta chains share one sample of origin, sequenced in a study of cytomegalovirus exposure and HLA in healthy donors. The PCR made use of 60 Vbeta and 13 Jbeta primers. Some clones are missing from TCRdb's copy, which holds only in-frame ones; the method was immunoSEQ multiplex PCR. The repertoire has roughly 120,000 clones, 80% of them found once; the top ten carry about 2.6%. The sample was PBMCs. Receptor source: a man in his thirties or forties in good health and CMV-seronegative.

The chain joins TRBV2 to TRBJ2-5; D may be TRBD2 (6 bases). The V gene lost 3 bases and the J gene lost 2 bases, with 16 bases spanning the gap. This CDR3 has 16 amino acids. Germline assignment: CDR1 SNHLY and CDR2 FYNNEI. CDR3: CASSDGRLEGQETQYF. The CDR3 DNA reads TGTGCCAGCAGTGATGGGAGGCTTGAGGGACAAGAGACCCAGTACTTC.

This clone occurred once. This rearrangement joins TRBV10-3 to TRBJ2-3; possibly TRBD1 for D (6 bases). The ends were cut back, 4 bases at V and 2 bases at J, with 19 bases in the middle. CDR1 ENHRY and CDR2 SYGVKD come from the germline V gene. The CDR3 is 17 residues long. CDR3 sequence: CAISALRGTTTTDTQYF. The CDR3 DNA reads as TGTGCCATCAGTGCGTTACGAGGGACAACTACCACAGATACGCAGTATTTT.

The count of this clone is one. The chain links TRBV27 to TRBJ1-1; D ambiguous. The CDR3 spans 14 residues. The V end lost 7 bases, the J end lost 0 bases, and 12 bases lay between the germline ends. Germline lookup yields CDR1 MNHEY and CDR2 SMNVEV (reference sequence). In DNA, the CDR3 is TGTGCCAGCACACCGAGTCTCATGAACACTGAAGCTTTCTTT. It codes for CASTPSLMNTEAFF.

The chain has TRBV5-3 and TRBJ2-5; D unclear. TRBJ2-7 matches the DNA end more closely, so the J call is doubtful. TRBV5-3 is an open reading frame, and its role is uncertain. This CDR3 spans 14 amino acids. The CDR3 reads CARSPGGRTYEQYF. CDR3 sequence (DNA): TGTGCCAGAAGCCCCGGCGGCCGAACCTACGAGCAGTACTTC.

This clone has only a few counts. The rearrangement joins TRBV19 to TRBJ2-7, with TRBD2 identical over 10 bases. This CDR3 comprises 18 residues. V dropped 4 bases and J dropped 2; count of bases not matched to a gene: 14. Germline lookup yields CDR1 LNHDA and CDR2 SQIVND (reference sequence). DNA for the CDR3: TGTGCCAGTAGTACCCTGAGACTTCTAGCGGGAGAGACCTACGAGCAGTACTTC. Its protein is CASSTLRLLAGETYEQYF. The full variable domain, with the rest looked up from reference TRBV19 and TRBJ2-7, is DGGITQSPKYLFRKEGQNVTLSCEQNLNHDAMYWYRQDPGQGLRLIYYSQIVNDFQKGDIAEGYSVSREKKESFPLTVTSAQKNPTAFYLCASSTLRLLAGETYEQYFGPGTRLTVT.

The sample holds one count of this clone. V and J are TRBV28 and TRBJ2-1; 8 bases fit TRBD2. CDR1 MDHEN and CDR2 SYDVKM come from the germline V gene. V was clipped by 10 bases and J by 0 bases; unmatched bases: 8. The CDR3 spans 15 residues. The CDR3 reads CAIGSGLGSYNEQFF. DNA for the CDR3: TGTGCCATCGGGTCGGGACTAGGCTCCTACAATGAGCAGTTCTTC.

V is TRBV10-3 and J is TRBJ2-1, with a tentative D call TRBD2 (6 bases). The V end lost 0 bases, the J end lost 1 base, and 13 bases lay between the germline ends. Germline CDR1 ENHRY, CDR2 SYGVKD. CDR3 length equals 17 residues. DNA for the CDR3: TGTGCCATCAGTGAGTCTGGTTGGGGGAGGTCCTACAATGAGCAGTTCTTC. Translation: CAISESGWGRSYNEQFF.

The rearrangement uses TRBV4-1 and TRBJ2-7; 8 positions match TRBD1. CDR3 length equals 15 residues. Germline CDR1 and CDR2: MGHRA and YSYEKL. V lost 3 bases and J lost 0; bases outside the gene matches: 4. CDR3 loop: CASSQRTGNSYEQYF. CDR3 nucleotides: TGCGCCAGCAGCCAGAGGACAGGGAACTCCTACGAGCAGTACTTC.

As to this clone: The sample contains more than one DNA sequence encoding this CDR3. The rearrangement uses TRBV10-3 and TRBJ1-1; 8 nucleotides align to TRBD1. Germline V gives CDR1 ENHRY, CDR2 SYGVKD. The CDR3 covers 14 residues. Trimming took 4 bases from V and 3 from J; bases not matched to a gene: 4. The CDR3 sequence is CAISVGTGDTEAFF. CDR3 in DNA: TGTGCCATCAGTGTCGGGACAGGTGACACTGAAGCTTTCTTT.

V and J are TRBV19 and TRBJ2-1, with TRBD1 matching over 8 bases. The CDR3 totals 12 residues. V was pared by 7 bases and J by 9 bases, with 5 bases of the junction left unmatched. The germline V gene encodes CDR1 LNHDA and CDR2 SQIVND (reference sequence). CDR3 DNA sequence: TGTGCCAGTATAGGACAGGGTCCTGAGCAGTTCTTC. Residues: CASIGQGPEQFF.

J is TRBJ2-7 and V is TRBV7-9; no clear D gene. The V gene lost 4 bases and the J gene lost 3 bases, with 7 bases spanning the gap. From germline, CDR1 is SEHNR and CDR2 FQNEAQ (reference sequence). The CDR3 length is 12 residues. CDR3 nucleotide sequence: TGTGCCAGCAGCTCCCTTATCTACGAGCAGTACTTC. Amino acids: CASSSLIYEQYF.

The gene calls are TRBV5-6 and TRBJ1-2, with 8 nucleotides matching TRBD1. V trimming: 1 base; J trimming: 6 bases; junction bases outside the gene matches: 5. The CDR3 is 14 amino acids. Germline loops: CDR1 SGHDT, CDR2 YYEEEE. Written as DNA, the CDR3 is TGTGCCAGCAGCTTGAGGACAGGGAGCGATGGCTACACCTTC. The encoded protein is CASSLRTGSDGYTF.

The chain links TRBV11-2 to TRBJ2-5; no firm D call. CDR3 length: 15 amino acids. Germline CDR1 SGHAT, CDR2 FQNNGV. Trimming took 5 bases from V and 2 from J, leaving 15 bases between them. DNA of the CDR3: TGTGCCAGCAGCCCAATTACAGATCAACAAGAGACCCAGTACTTC. As protein: CASSPITDQQETQYF.

V is TRBV6-5 and J is TRBJ2-2, with TRBD1 identical over 9 bases. This CDR3 has 15 residues. CDR1 and CDR2 from the germline V gene are MNHEY and SVGAGI. V trimming: 8 bases; J trimming: 9 bases; junction bases outside the gene matches: 13. The CDR3: CASSTGQGTVRELFF. The DNA for the CDR3 is TGTGCCAGCTCCACGGGACAGGGCACCGTCCGGGAGCTGTTTTTT.